A selection of T cell receptor beta chains follows, all from one sample in a study of blood T cell repertoires in COVID-19. TCRdb's copy holds only in-frame clones and misses some; the assay was immunoSEQ multiplex PCR. The sample has 250,000 or so clones; around 87% are singletons. The specimen was peripheral blood. The receptors derive from a woman between 55 and 75 years old with COVID-19, enrolled during active disease. The CDR3 runs from the conserved cysteine through the conserved F or W. The order of the fields is CDR3 length, clone size, V gene, D gene, J gene, CDR3 protein, CDR3 DNA. The D gene is left open where the match is weak. Expanded clones are given a class, and other clones once, few, many or no size at all.

length: 15; size: .; V: TRBV10-3; D: TRBD2; J: TRBJ2-1; CDR3: CAIRTRASGSDEQFF; DNA: TGTGCCATCAGGACCCGCGCTAGCGGGAGCGATGAGCAGTTCTTC
length: 15; size: .; V: TRBV11-1; D: .; J: TRBJ2-3; CDR3: CASSWTTTSTDTQYF; DNA: TGTGCCAGCAGCTGGACTACTACTAGCACAGATACGCAGTATTTT
length: 16; size: .; V: TRBV9; D: .; J: TRBJ2-4; CDR3: CASSVGGDVAKNIQYF; DNA: TGTGCCAGCAGCGTAGGGGGGGACGTCGCCAAAAACATTCAGTACTTC
length: 17; size: .; V: TRBV6-1; D: TRBD1; J: TRBJ1-6; CDR3: CASSVFIGTGGFSPLHF; DNA: TGTGCCAGCAGTGTTTTTATCGGGACAGGGGGTTTCTCACCCCTCCACTTT
length: 15; size: .; V: TRBV10-1; D: .; J: TRBJ2-1; CDR3: CASSERFRTNNEQFF; DNA: TGCGCCAGCAGTGAGCGATTCAGGACAAACAATGAGCAGTTCTTC
length: 16; size: .; V: TRBV7-8; D: TRBD1; J: TRBJ1-2; CDR3: CASSTRTGTRRYGYTF; DNA: TGTGCCAGCAGCACTCGGACAGGTACTAGACGGTATGGCTACACCTTC
length: 15; size: .; V: TRBV18; D: .; J: TRBJ2-3; CDR3: CASSPLAADTDTQYF; DNA: TGTGCCAGCTCACCTCTAGCAGCAGACACAGATACGCAGTATTTT
length: 15; size: .; V: TRBV10-3; D: TRBD1; J: TRBJ2-7; CDR3: CAISAGTGGRNEQYF; DNA: TGTGCCATCAGTGCAGGGACAGGGGGCCGGAACGAGCAGTACTTC
length: 16; size: .; V: TRBV3-1/TRBV3-2; D: TRBD1; J: TRBJ2-2; CDR3: CASSNRQGSNTGELFF; DNA: TGTGCCAGCAGCAACCGACAGGGGTCGAACACCGGGGAGCTGTTTTTT
length: 15; size: .; V: TRBV7-8; D: TRBD1; J: TRBJ2-1; CDR3: CASSTGTGEYNEQFF; DNA: TGTGCCAGCAGTACCGGGACAGGGGAATACAATGAGCAGTTCTTC
length: 15; size: .; V: TRBV7-6; D: .; J: TRBJ1-4; CDR3: CASSSYRNGNEKLFF; DNA: TGTGCCAGCAGCTCCTACAGGAATGGGAATGAAAAACTGTTTTTT
length: 16; size: .; V: TRBV11-2; D: .; J: TRBJ1-6; CDR3: CASSLVPPAGPTPLHF; DNA: TGTGCCAGCAGCTTAGTTCCCCCAGCAGGGCCCACACCCCTCCACTTT
length: 16; size: .; V: TRBV5-1; D: TRBD2; J: TRBJ2-1; CDR3: CASTVIGTSGNNEQFF; DNA: TGCGCCAGTACGGTTATCGGTACTAGCGGGAACAATGAGCAGTTCTTC
length: 16; size: .; V: TRBV19; D: TRBD1; J: TRBJ1-1; CDR3: CASSSRTGPMNTEAFF; DNA: TGTGCCAGTAGTTCACGGACAGGCCCCATGAACACTGAAGCTTTCTTT
length: 13; size: .; V: TRBV29-1; D: .; J: TRBJ2-5; CDR3: CSAEIPPGETQYF; DNA: TGCAGCGCCGAGATCCCACCGGGAGAGACCCAGTACTTC
length: 13; size: once; V: TRBV25-1; D: .; J: TRBJ1-6; CDR3: CASSGLPGAPLHF; DNA: TGTGCCAGCAGTGGACTACCAGGGGCACCCCTCCACTTT
length: 15; size: .; V: TRBV29-1; D: .; J: TRBJ2-2; CDR3: CSVDLGLPNTGELFF; DNA: TGCAGCGTTGATTTGGGACTTCCGAACACCGGGGAGCTGTTTTTT
length: 14; size: .; V: TRBV7-9; D: .; J: TRBJ1-4; CDR3: CASSFAGANEKLFF; DNA: TGTGCCAGCAGCTTCGCGGGGGCGAATGAAAAACTGTTTTTT
length: 12; size: .; V: TRBV10-2; D: .; J: TRBJ1-3; CDR3: CASRQSGNTIYF; DNA: TGCGCCAGCAGACAGTCTGGAAACACCATATATTTT
length: 14; size: .; V: TRBV30; D: TRBD1; J: TRBJ2-5; CDR3: CAWSSGDRVGSQYF; DNA: TGTGCCTGGAGTTCCGGGGACAGGGTGGGGTCCCAGTACTTC
length: 14; size: .; V: TRBV18; D: .; J: TRBJ2-7; CDR3: CASSPPSLAEEQYF; DNA: TGTGCCAGCTCACCACCCAGCCTAGCAGAGGAGCAGTACTTC
length: 16; size: .; V: TRBV5-1; D: .; J: TRBJ2-2; CDR3: CASSLGWQGSTGELFF; DNA: TGCGCCAGCAGCTTGGGATGGCAGGGTAGTACCGGGGAGCTGTTTTTT
length: 16; size: .; V: TRBV7-2; D: .; J: TRBJ1-1; CDR3: CASSLARWVTGTEAFF; DNA: TGTGCCAGCAGCTTAGCGCGTTGGGTAACGGGCACTGAAGCTTTCTTT
length: 14; size: .; V: TRBV6-1; D: .; J: TRBJ1-4; CDR3: CASSEGRGWEKLFF; DNA: TGTGCCAGCAGTGAAGGGAGGGGATGGGAAAAACTGTTTTTT
length: 12; size: .; V: TRBV29-1; D: TRBD1; J: TRBJ1-3; CDR3: CSVGQGRDTIYF; DNA: TGCAGCGTTGGACAGGGGAGGGACACCATATATTTT
length: 13; size: .; V: TRBV30; D: TRBD1; J: TRBJ1-4; CDR3: CAWKGQGLVKLFF; DNA: TGTGCCTGGAAGGGACAGGGGTTGGTAAAACTGTTTTTT
length: 14; size: .; V: TRBV18; D: .; J: TRBJ2-2; CDR3: CASSQTGNTGELFF; DNA: TGTGCCAGCTCACAGACAGGCAACACCGGGGAGCTGTTTTTT
length: 15; size: .; V: TRBV7-9; D: .; J: TRBJ2-7; CDR3: CASSLEGDGSYEQYF; DNA: TGTGCCAGCAGCTTAGAGGGGGACGGTTCCTACGAGCAGTACTTC
length: 15; size: few; V: TRBV6-5; D: .; J: TRBJ2-3; CDR3: CASSSTSRGGDTQYF; DNA: TGTGCCAGCAGTTCCACAAGTAGGGGAGGAGATACGCAGTATTTT
length: 16; size: .; V: TRBV7-7; D: TRBD2; J: TRBJ2-2; CDR3: CASSLTSGRSAGELFF; DNA: TGTGCCAGCAGCTTGACTAGCGGGAGATCGGCCGGGGAGCTGTTTTTT
length: 15; size: few; V: TRBV4-1; D: TRBD2; J: TRBJ2-7; CDR3: CASSQLSGTVFEQYF; DNA: TGCGCCAGCAGCCAACTTAGCGGGACTGTGTTTGAGCAGTACTTC
length: 14; size: .; V: TRBV6-2/TRBV6-3; D: .; J: TRBJ1-4; CDR3: CASSALGAREKLFF; DNA: TGTGCCAGCAGTGCTCTGGGGGCTCGGGAAAAACTGTTTTTT
length: 14; size: .; V: TRBV3-1/TRBV3-2; D: .; J: TRBJ1-1; CDR3: CASSQDRGGTEAFF; DNA: TGTGCCAGCAGCCAAGATAGGGGAGGTACTGAAGCTTTCTTT
length: 15; size: .; V: TRBV3-1/TRBV3-2; D: .; J: TRBJ1-1; CDR3: CASSQVRVSNTEAFF; DNA: TGTGCCAGCAGCCAAGTTCGGGTCTCGAACACTGAAGCTTTCTTT
length: 13; size: .; V: TRBV19; D: .; J: TRBJ1-5; CDR3: CASSVGQNQPQHF; DNA: TGTGCCAGTAGTGTGGGACAAAATCAGCCCCAGCATTTT
length: 18; size: once; V: TRBV19; D: TRBD1; J: TRBJ1-3; CDR3: CASTASRGHSLSGNTIYF; DNA: TGTGCCAGTACCGCGTCCAGGGGGCACTCACTCTCTGGAAACACCATATATTTT
length: 16; size: .; V: TRBV7-3; D: .; J: TRBJ1-3; CDR3: CASSRGLRDSGNTIYF; DNA: TGTGCCAGCAGCCGGGGACTCCGGGACTCTGGAAACACCATATATTTT
length: 14; size: once; V: TRBV2; D: .; J: TRBJ1-1; CDR3: CASPQSGRDTEAFF; DNA: TGTGCCAGCCCCCAAAGCGGAAGGGATACTGAAGCTTTCTTT
length: 16; size: .; V: TRBV28; D: TRBD1; J: TRBJ1-2; CDR3: CASSEGTGGVTYGYTF; DNA: TGTGCCAGCAGCGAAGGGACAGGGGGAGTCACCTATGGCTACACCTTC
length: 13; size: .; V: TRBV6-1; D: .; J: TRBJ1-1; CDR3: CASSELRYTEAFF; DNA: TGTGCCAGCAGTGAGTTGAGATACACTGAAGCTTTCTTT
length: 15; size: once; V: TRBV30; D: .; J: TRBJ2-7; CDR3: CAWSVGGSGTYEQYF; DNA: TGTGCCTGGAGTGTTGGGGGTAGCGGCACCTACGAGCAGTACTTC
length: 14; size: .; V: TRBV5-4; D: .; J: TRBJ2-7; CDR3: CASSSTPGSYEQYF; DNA: TGTGCCAGCAGCTCCACACCGGGTTCCTACGAGCAGTACTTC
length: 19; size: few; V: TRBV7-9; D: TRBD2; J: TRBJ2-1; CDR3: CASSLVGLAGGGFYNEQFF; DNA: TGTGCCAGCAGCTTAGTCGGCTTAGCGGGAGGGGGGTTCTACAATGAGCAGTTCTTC
length: 13; size: .; V: TRBV9; D: .; J: TRBJ2-1; CDR3: CASSVVSGTEQFF; DNA: TGTGCCAGCAGCGTAGTTAGCGGAACTGAGCAGTTCTTC
length: 16; size: once; V: TRBV30; D: .; J: TRBJ2-7; CDR3: CAWSVLKGLGTYEQYF; DNA: TGTGCCTGGAGTGTGTTAAAGGGACTCGGAACCTACGAGCAGTACTTC
length: 15; size: .; V: TRBV10-1; D: TRBD1; J: TRBJ1-5; CDR3: CASSEGARGHQPQHF; DNA: TGCGCCAGCAGTGAGGGTGCAAGGGGGCATCAGCCCCAGCATTTT
length: 11; size: .; V: TRBV30; D: .; J: TRBJ2-7; CDR3: CAWSLGDEQYF; DNA: TGTGCCTGGAGTCTGGGCGACGAGCAGTACTTC
length: 13; size: .; V: TRBV2; D: .; J: TRBJ1-1; CDR3: CASTLEGATEAFF; DNA: TGTGCCAGCACCCTCGAAGGGGCCACTGAAGCTTTCTTT
length: 17; size: .; V: TRBV5-1; D: .; J: TRBJ2-6; CDR3: CASSLRVSSSGANVLTF; DNA: TGCGCCAGCAGCTTACGGGTCTCAAGCTCTGGGGCCAACGTCCTGACTTTC
length: 11; size: once; V: TRBV2; D: .; J: TRBJ1-4; CDR3: CASSEREKLFF; DNA: TGTGCCAGCAGTGAACGGGAAAAACTGTTTTTT
length: 12; size: .; V: TRBV6-5; D: .; J: TRBJ2-2; CDR3: CASSRGYGELFF; DNA: TGTGCCAGCAGCAGAGGGTACGGGGAGCTGTTTTTT
length: 19; size: once; V: TRBV5-4; D: TRBD1; J: TRBJ2-3; CDR3: CASSRTGTGSAQAAGTQYF; DNA: TGTGCCAGCAGCCGTACCGGGACAGGGTCTGCACAGGCGGCAGGGACGCAGTATTTT
length: 14; size: once; V: TRBV2; D: TRBD1; J: TRBJ2-1; CDR3: CASSKGQGVTEQFF; DNA: TGTGCCAGCAGTAAGGGACAGGGGGTGACTGAGCAGTTCTTC
length: 15; size: few; V: TRBV4-1; D: .; J: TRBJ1-5; CDR3: CASSQPTDSNQPQHF; DNA: TGCGCCAGCAGCCAACCGACAGATAGCAATCAGCCCCAGCATTTT
length: 11; size: few; V: TRBV5-1; D: .; J: TRBJ2-7; CDR3: CASSGSYEQYF; DNA: TGCGCCAGCAGCGGTAGCTACGAGCAGTACTTC
length: 15; size: .; V: TRBV10-3; D: TRBD2; J: TRBJ2-5; CDR3: CAIRPTSARRETQYF; DNA: TGTGCCATCAGGCCGACTAGCGCGAGGAGGGAGACCCAGTACTTC
length: 12; size: few; V: TRBV7-9; D: .; J: TRBJ2-4; CDR3: CASSLAEGSADF; DNA: TGTGCCAGCAGCTTAGCGGAGGGGAGTGCGGACTTC
length: 16; size: many; V: TRBV27; D: TRBD1; J: TRBJ1-6; CDR3: CASSSLGQSANSPLHF; DNA: TGTGCCAGCAGTTCTCTGGGACAGTCGGCCAATTCACCCCTCCACTTT
length: 15; size: .; V: TRBV7-9; D: .; J: TRBJ1-1; CDR3: CASSLGSGGDTEAFF; DNA: TGTGCCAGCAGCTTAGGATCCGGAGGAGACACTGAAGCTTTCTTT
length: 15; size: .; V: TRBV5-1; D: .; J: TRBJ2-5; CDR3: CASSNTGSWGETQYF; DNA: TGCGCCAGCAGCAATACAGGGTCTTGGGGCGAGACCCAGTACTTC